This T cell receptor beta chain is drawn from a study of post-analysis software for immune sequencing data. The overall study: Relapsing-remitting, secondary progressive and progressive-relapsing forms made up the multiple sclerosis disease courses.

Unique molecular identifiers were present in the TCR beta cDNA libraries. Some 500,000 cDNA molecules were obtained per 1 to 10 million input T cells. TCRdb ran MiXCR on the PCR reads and lists one entry per CDR3 protein. This sample has hundreds of thousands of distinct CDR3 sequences; around 64% occur once, and the top ten carry 10% to 12%. Study-wide findings and caveats: Four or five TRBV segments were more frequent in patients than controls; TRBV5-6, TRBV5-1 and TRBV20-1 belonged to this group. Those with multiple sclerosis, the patient group, showed significantly lower normalized Chao1 diversity than controls. Batch-mates among the samples co-clustered strongly by F measure.

A word on this clonotype: Its antigen is not identified.

CDR3 length equals 15 residues. Germline CDR1 is MGHRA and CDR2 is YSYEKL. Deletions cut 2 bases from V and 15 bases from J, with 23 bases between. The source material was blood. This clonotype originated in a girl aged 2-10 years with multiple sclerosis. The chain is built from TRBV4-1 and TRBJ2-1; D is perhaps TRBD1 (5 bases). CDR3 nucleotide sequence: TGCGCCAGCAGCCAACGGACAAGGGGAAAACTCATCTGGTTCTTC. Translated, it gives CASSQRTRGKLIWFF.